This T cell receptor beta chain was documented in a study of T cell repertoires in aging, cancer and after chemotherapy. On the study more broadly: Donor ages fell into six groups from 30 or younger up to 70 or older. Glioblastoma patients receiving temozolomide-based therapy gave paired samples before and after chemotherapy.

TRB rearrangements spanning V, D and J were amplified using mixed TRB-A/B primers. MiXCR was run by TCRdb on the multiplex PCR reads, yielding one entry per CDR3 protein. In the table there are approximately 400 distinct CDR3 sequences, about 85% of which are singletons. This CDR3 region has 17 residues. Germline-derived CDR1 and CDR2 are MNHNS and SASEGT. The V gene lost 6 bases and the J gene lost 1 base, with 19 bases spanning the gap. Broader study findings: Untreated cancer patients had significantly lower blood TCR diversity than age-matched healthy donors.

The template was genomic DNA from peripheral blood, not RNA. With respect to this clonotype: Its antigen remains unknown.

Sequenced input: blood. The chain has TRBV6-1 and TRBJ1-5, with no clear D. The receptor was derived from a human donor with a solid tumor. The DNA for the CDR3 is TGTGCCAGCAGCTCTCTGACTGTTATTGGGAGCAATCAGCCCCAGCATTTT. As protein: CASSSLTVIGSNQPQHF.